The rows below give T cell receptor beta chains drawn from one sample of a study of brain metastases from non-small cell lung cancer. Only in-frame clones appear in the TCRdb table, and some are missing; sequencing was by immunoSEQ multiplex PCR. The table has 2,000 to 2,500 clones, over 75% seen once. Sequences were obtained from tumor-adjacent normal tissue. These receptors were collected from a donor at least 40 years old with non-small cell lung cancer. Each CDR3 is given with its conserved first and last residue. The order of the fields is J gene, V gene, D gene, clone size, CDR3 protein, CDR3 DNA. D genes are given only for firm matches. Clone size is not always given. Where it is, it says once, few, many or a class for expanded clones.

TRBJ2-5 | TRBV5-4 | - | few | CASSYGLGQETQYF | TGTGCCAGCAGCTACGGACTGGGGCAAGAGACCCAGTACTTC
TRBJ2-1 | TRBV2 | TRBD2 | - | CASSEGRAGGYNEQFF | TGTGCCAGCAGTGAAGGTAGAGCGGGGGGCTACAATGAGCAGTTCTTC
TRBJ2-7 | TRBV29-1 | TRBD1 | - | CSVATGGSSYEQYF | TGCAGCGTTGCCACAGGGGGTAGCTCCTACGAGCAGTACTTC
TRBJ1-3 | TRBV5-5 | - | - | CASDERGRRSVDTIYF | TGTGCCAGCGACGAGCGGGGACGCCGTAGTGTGGACACCATATATTTT
TRBJ1-1 | TRBV13 | - | - | CASPIWGNDRTEAFF | TGTGCCAGCCCTATATGGGGAAATGATAGGACTGAAGCTTTCTTT
TRBJ2-5 | TRBV7-9 | TRBD1 | - | CASSLARGQGQETQYF | TGTGCCAGCAGCTTAGCGCGCGGACAGGGGCAAGAGACCCAGTACTTC
TRBJ1-1 | TRBV12-3/TRBV12-4 | - | - | CASSFGGDTEAFF | TGTGCCAGCAGTTTTGGAGGGGACACTGAAGCTTTCTTT
TRBJ1-6 | TRBV2 | - | - | CASSQELNSYNSPLHF | TGTGCTAGCAGTCAGGAATTGAACTCCTATAATTCACCCCTCCACTTT
TRBJ1-5 | TRBV7-2 | - | - | CASSSGRQHNQPQHF | TGTGCCAGCAGCTCAGGGAGGCAGCACAATCAGCCCCAGCATTTT
TRBJ2-1 | TRBV18 | TRBD1 | once | CASSPPLTGKAVDEQFF | TGTGCCAGCTCACCTCCATTGACAGGGAAGGCCGTCGATGAGCAGTTCTTC
TRBJ2-1 | TRBV20-1 | - | - | CSARKGNEQFF | TGCAGTGCTAGAAAAGGCAATGAGCAGTTCTTC
TRBJ2-6 | TRBV5-6 | - | - | CASSRKGSGANVLTF | TGTGCTAGCAGCCGGAAGGGCTCTGGGGCCAACGTCCTGACTTTC
TRBJ2-1 | TRBV4-1 | TRBD2 | - | CASSQVSVAGTTRFF | TGCGCCAGCAGCCAAGTAAGTGTGGCGGGGACTACACGGTTCTTC
TRBJ2-2 | TRBV5-1 | - | - | CASSQFNANTGELFF | TGCGCCAGCAGTCAGTTTAACGCGAACACCGGGGAGCTGTTTTTT
TRBJ2-7 | TRBV6-5 | - | - | CASRKSAQDSEQYF | TGTGCCAGCAGAAAATCCGCTCAGGATTCCGAGCAGTACTTC
TRBJ1-1 | TRBV5-1 | TRBD1 | - | CASSLAGGSLTNTEAFF | TGCGCCAGCAGCTTGGCAGGGGGCAGTCTGACGAACACTGAAGCTTTCTTT
TRBJ2-1 | TRBV7-2 | - | - | CASSVFSGGSYNEQFF | TGTGCCAGCAGCGTATTCTCAGGGGGGTCCTACAATGAGCAGTTCTTC
TRBJ2-7 | TRBV24-1 | - | - | CATSDGRFYEQYF | TGTGCCACCAGTGATGGAAGATTCTACGAGCAGTACTTC
TRBJ2-2 | TRBV9 | - | - | CASGFGRTNTGELFF | TGTGCCAGCGGATTTGGACGTACGAACACCGGGGAGCTGTTTTTT
TRBJ2-1 | TRBV24-1 | TRBD2 | - | CATSGTSGSASYNEQFF | TGTGCCACCAGTGGAACTAGCGGGAGTGCCTCGTACAATGAGCAGTTCTTC
TRBJ2-7 | TRBV11-3 | TRBD1 | - | CASSPGTGRYEQYF | TGTGCCAGCAGCCCCGGGACAGGGCGCTACGAGCAGTACTTC
TRBJ1-1 | TRBV9 | - | - | CASSVDGAGFFTEAFF | TGTGCCAGCAGCGTAGACGGGGCAGGATTCTTCACTGAAGCTTTCTTT
TRBJ1-3 | TRBV7-6 | - | - | CASSLGPPGTGNTIYF | TGTGCCAGCAGCTTAGGCCCCCCGGGCACTGGAAACACCATATATTTT
TRBJ2-2 | TRBV29-1 | - | - | CSVQISLGLMNTGELFF | TGCAGCGTTCAAATCTCCCTCGGGTTGATGAACACCGGGGAGCTGTTTTTT
TRBJ1-2 | TRBV28 | TRBD1 | - | CASSFDQRRGGYTF | TGTGCCAGCAGTTTCGACCAAAGAAGAGGGGGCTACACTTTC
TRBJ1-1 | TRBV9 | - | once | CASSVWRNTEAFF | TGTGCCAGCAGCGTATGGAGGAACACTGAAGCTTTCTTT
TRBJ2-3 | TRBV15 | - | - | CATGRGGPSTDTQYF | TGTGCCACCGGACGCGGGGGCCCTAGCACAGATACGCAGTATTTT
TRBJ1-1 | TRBV29-1 | - | - | CSVGNTEAFF | TGCAGCGTTGGGAACACTGAAGCTTTCTTT
TRBJ1-1 | TRBV14 | TRBD1 | - | CASSPVAGGEAFF | TGTGCCAGCAGCCCCGTGGCAGGGGGTGAAGCTTTCTTT
TRBJ2-5 | TRBV7-6 | TRBD2 | - | CASSQLAGAIQKTQYF | TGTGCCAGCAGCCAACTAGCGGGGGCCATCCAAAAGACCCAGTACTTC
TRBJ1-3 | TRBV4-2 | - | - | CASSPLGESGNTIYF | TGTGCCAGCAGCCCCTTGGGGGAGAGTGGAAACACCATATATTTT
TRBJ2-7 | TRBV3-1/TRBV3-2 | - | - | CASSQDTFGSYEQYF | TGTGCCAGCAGCCAAGATACGTTCGGCTCCTACGAGCAGTACTTC
TRBJ2-1 | TRBV28 | - | - | CASSPRVPEQFF | TGTGCCAGCAGTCCCCGAGTTCCCGAGCAGTTCTTC
TRBJ2-7 | TRBV5-1 | TRBD1 | - | CASSLEQWTGIGEQYF | TGCGCCAGCAGCTTGGAACAGTGGACAGGGATAGGCGAGCAGTACTTC
TRBJ2-3 | TRBV18 | - | - | CASSPRSGTDTQYF | TGTGCCAGCTCACCACGTTCGGGAACAGATACGCAGTATTTT
TRBJ1-1 | TRBV7-6 | - | few | CASSADLNTEAFF | TGTGCCAGCAGCGCGGATCTGAACACTGAAGCTTTCTTT
TRBJ1-2 | TRBV6-8 | - | - | CAIVSAGDGYTF | TGTGCCATCGTATCAGCGGGAGATGGCTACACCTTC
TRBJ2-7 | TRBV6-5 | TRBD2 | - | CASRGHSGDEQYF | TGTGCCAGCAGGGGTCATAGCGGGGATGAGCAGTACTTC
TRBJ2-2 | TRBV5-6 | - | - | CASSLGQGWNTGELFF | TGTGCCAGCAGCTTAGGGCAGGGGTGGAACACCGGGGAGCTGTTTTTT
TRBJ2-3 | TRBV7-9 | TRBD2 | - | CASSWGLAGVSTTDTQYF | TGTGCCAGCAGCTGGGGACTAGCGGGAGTTTCTACCACAGATACGCAGTATTTT
TRBJ2-3 | TRBV11-3 | - | - | CASSPRDADTQYF | TGTGCCAGCAGCCCCCGTGACGCGGATACGCAGTATTTT
TRBJ2-3 | TRBV19 | TRBD2 | - | CASSLGTSGDTQYF | TGTGCCAGTAGTCTGGGGACTAGCGGAGATACGCAGTATTTT
TRBJ2-7 | TRBV10-2 | - | - | CASGPSYEQYF | TGCGCCAGCGGGCCTTCCTACGAGCAGTACTTC
TRBJ1-1 | TRBV6-5 | - | - | CASSSRRDGTEAFF | TGTGCCAGCAGTAGTCGTAGGGATGGCACTGAAGCTTTCTTT
TRBJ2-1 | TRBV28 | TRBD2 | - | CASSSRLAGRYNEQFF | TGTGCCAGCAGTTCCCGACTAGCGGGACGGTACAATGAGCAGTTCTTC
TRBJ2-7 | TRBV6-4 | - | - | CASSPSYEQYF | TGTGCCAGCAGCCCAAGTTACGAGCAGTACTTC